A selection of T cell receptor beta chains follows, all from one sample in a study of OX40 agonist ivuxolimab in advanced cancers. Data came from immunoSEQ multiplex PCR; TCRdb stores just in-frame clones and leaves some out. The sample carries roughly 51,000 clones, approximately 91% recorded once. The material was CD4+ or CD8+ T cells sorted from blood, obtained in a trial of the OX40 agonist ivuxolimab. The source is an adult with an advanced solid tumor such as melanoma, head and neck, liver or kidney cancer. The CDR3 runs from the conserved cysteine through the conserved F or W. D genes are given only for firm matches. Clone size is shown for a subset of rows, as once, few, many or a class of expanded clone.

TRBV9	-	-	TRBJ2-1	TGTGCCAGCAGCGCGGGGGGCGAGCAGTTCTTC	CASSAGGEQFF
TRBV21-1	-	-	TRBJ1-2	TGTGCCAGCAGCAAATCCTCCAGGGGTCCGGGGTATGGCTACACCTTC	CASSKSSRGPGYGYTF
TRBV28	TRBD1	once	TRBJ2-3	TGTGCCAGCAGTTCCCCGGACAGGGTCCCAGATACGCAGTATTTT	CASSSPDRVPDTQYF
TRBV19	TRBD1	-	TRBJ2-7	TGTGCCAGTAGTATGGCCGGGACAGGGGCGGAGGAGCAGTACTTC	CASSMAGTGAEEQYF
TRBV15	TRBD2	-	TRBJ2-1	TGTGCCACCAGCAGTCAGCGGGGGGAGCAGTTCTTC	CATSSQRGEQFF
TRBV19	TRBD2	few	TRBJ2-7	TGTGCCAGTAGTACCGGACTAGCGGGAGGTTACGAGCAGTACTTC	CASSTGLAGGYEQYF
TRBV9	TRBD2	-	TRBJ2-3	TGTGCCAGCAGCATTCTAGCGGGAGGGCCTCGTAACGCAGATACGCAGTATTTT	CASSILAGGPRNADTQYF
TRBV27	-	-	TRBJ2-2	TGTGCCAGCAGTGAGACGGTCGTGGCGGAGGAGCTGTTTTTT	CASSETVVAEELFF
TRBV19	-	-	TRBJ1-4	TGTGCCAGTAGGTCCGCAGGTAAACTGTTTTTT	CASRSAGKLFF
TRBV9	-	-	TRBJ2-7	TGTGCCAGCAGCGGTTACGAGCAGTACTTC	CASSGYEQYF
TRBV7-9	TRBD1	-	TRBJ2-1	TGTGCCAGCAGCGCTGACAGGGGATTCTACAATGAGCAGTTCTTC	CASSADRGFYNEQFF
TRBV25-1	-	-	TRBJ1-1	TGTGCCAGCAGTGTAGAGCACACTGAAGCTTTCTTT	CASSVEHTEAFF
TRBV27	TRBD1	-	TRBJ1-2	TGTGCCAGCAGTCCGCCGGGACAGCTCTATGGCTACACCTTC	CASSPPGQLYGYTF
TRBV4-1	TRBD2	-	TRBJ2-7	TGCGCCAGCAGCCCCCTGGAGCGGGGGACACCTTACGAGCAGTACTTC	CASSPLERGTPYEQYF
TRBV6-1	-	-	TRBJ1-1	TGTGCCAGCAGTGAAGTCCCAGTGAACACTGAAGCTTTCTTT	CASSEVPVNTEAFF
TRBV9	-	-	TRBJ1-2	TGTGCCAGCAGCGGACCAGGGTACAACTTC	CASSGPGYNF
TRBV7-9	-	-	TRBJ1-4	TGTGCCAGCAGCTTGGTACAGGCCTCGCGTGAAAAACTGTTTTTT	CASSLVQASREKLFF
TRBV27	-	-	TRBJ1-1	TGTGCCAGCAGTTATGGTTGGAACACTGAAGCTTTCTTT	CASSYGWNTEAFF
TRBV11-2	-	-	TRBJ1-1	TGTGCCAGCAGCTTAGTTCTGCAGAGGGTACGGGGGATGAACACTGAAGCTTTCTTT	CASSLVLQRVRGMNTEAFF
TRBV7-3	-	-	TRBJ1-1	TGTGCCAGCAGCTTCGGCGGGTACACTGAAGCTTTCTTT	CASSFGGYTEAFF
TRBV6-6	TRBD1	-	TRBJ1-6	TGTGCCAGCGATCGGGACAGGGTATCGAATAATTCACCCCTCCACTTT	CASDRDRVSNNSPLHF
TRBV28	TRBD2	few	TRBJ2-7	TGTGCCAGCACCCCAGCGGGTAGCGGGAGCATTTACGAGCAGTACTTC	CASTPAGSGSIYEQYF
TRBV5-4	-	-	TRBJ1-2	TGTGCCAGCAGCCTAATGTGGGGGGCGGGCTATGGCTACACCTTC	CASSLMWGAGYGYTF
TRBV15	-	-	TRBJ1-5	TGTGCCACCAGCAGAGCTACTGATCAGCCCCAGCATTTT	CATSRATDQPQHF
TRBV25-1	-	-	TRBJ2-3	TGTGCCAGCAGTGTGGGGACTTTGAGCACAGATACGCAGTATTTT	CASSVGTLSTDTQYF
TRBV13	-	-	TRBJ1-2	TGTGCCAGCAGCTTAGAATGGACAGTCTCTAACTATGGCTACACCTTC	CASSLEWTVSNYGYTF
TRBV19	-	-	TRBJ1-1	TGTGCCAGTAGTATGGGGGAGGGGCGTTTTGCTGAAGCTTTCTTT	CASSMGEGRFAEAFF
TRBV10-2	TRBD2	-	TRBJ2-1	TGCGCCAGCAGCCCGGGACTAGCGGGAGCCTATGAGCAGTTCTTC	CASSPGLAGAYEQFF
TRBV27	-	-	TRBJ2-7	TGTGCCAGCAGTATTAGTGGCAGCGCATCCTACGAGCAGTACTTC	CASSISGSASYEQYF
TRBV7-8	-	-	TRBJ2-7	TGTGCCAGCAGCTTACGGGCCGCCTACGAGCAGTACTTC	CASSLRAAYEQYF
TRBV27	-	-	TRBJ1-5	TGTGCCAGCAGTTTGGGGGGAGGTCAGCCCCAGCATTTT	CASSLGGGQPQHF
TRBV27	TRBD2	-	TRBJ2-1	TGTGCCAGCAGTTTGGTGGGAGGGATCAATGAGCAGTTCTTC	CASSLVGGINEQFF
TRBV9	-	-	TRBJ2-3	TGTGCCAGCAGCGTAGCCCCGGGGATCACAGATACGCAGTATTTT	CASSVAPGITDTQYF
TRBV4-1	-	-	TRBJ2-5	TGCGCCAGCAGCCACGTCGAAGGGGAGACCCAGTACTTC	CASSHVEGETQYF
TRBV28	-	-	TRBJ1-4	TGTGCCAGCAGTTTATTTGGCAACAGGGAGGAGGAAAAACTGTTTTTT	CASSLFGNREEEKLFF
TRBV14	-	-	TRBJ1-5	TGTGCCAGCAGCTGGGGACGGAATCAGCCCCAGCATTTT	CASSWGRNQPQHF
TRBV29-1	-	-	TRBJ1-1	TGCAGCGTTGAAGTAGGGCAGGGCACTGAAGCTTTCTTT	CSVEVGQGTEAFF